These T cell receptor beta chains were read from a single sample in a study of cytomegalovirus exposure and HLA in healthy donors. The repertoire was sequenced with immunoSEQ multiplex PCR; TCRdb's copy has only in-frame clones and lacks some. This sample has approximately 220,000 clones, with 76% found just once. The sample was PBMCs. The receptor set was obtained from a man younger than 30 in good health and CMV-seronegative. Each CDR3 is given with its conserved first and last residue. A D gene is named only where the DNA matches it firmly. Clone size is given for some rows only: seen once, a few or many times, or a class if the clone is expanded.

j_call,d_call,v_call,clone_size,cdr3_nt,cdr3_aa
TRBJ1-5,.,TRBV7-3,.,TGTGCCAGCAGCCCGAACAGGAATCAGCCCCAGCATTTT,CASSPNRNQPQHF
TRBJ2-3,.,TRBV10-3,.,TGTGCCATCGGCTCAGGGTCCTCCACAGATACGCAGTATTTT,CAIGSGSSTDTQYF
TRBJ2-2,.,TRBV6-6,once,TGTGCCAGTACAGCTCCCTCGGCCGCCGGGGAGCTGTTTTTT,CASTAPSAAGELFF
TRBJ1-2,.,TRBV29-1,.,TGCAGCGTTGACACCAGTGGTGGCTACACCTTC,CSVDTSGGYTF
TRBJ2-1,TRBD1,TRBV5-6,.,TGTGCCAGAAGGTCGACAGGGGGGACCAATGAGCAGTTCTTC,CARRSTGGTNEQFF
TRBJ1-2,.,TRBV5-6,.,TGTGCCAGCAGCCGTAGGAAGGAGTGGAGGGCCTACTATGGCTACACCTTC,CASSRRKEWRAYYGYTF
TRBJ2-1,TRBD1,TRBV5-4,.,TGTGCCAGCAGCTCCGGGACAGGGGGCTACAATGAGCAGTTCTTC,CASSSGTGGYNEQFF
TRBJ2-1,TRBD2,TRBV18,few,TGTGCCAGCTCACACCAACCGGGACTAGCGGGAGGACTGGATGAGCAGTTCTTC,CASSHQPGLAGGLDEQFF
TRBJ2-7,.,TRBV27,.,TGTGCCAGCAGTTTACTCGGGGGCTCCTACGAGCAGTACTTC,CASSLLGGSYEQYF
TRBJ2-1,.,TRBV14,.,TGTGCCAGCAGCCCATCGGAGTCTTGGGTCAATGAGCAGTTCTTC,CASSPSESWVNEQFF
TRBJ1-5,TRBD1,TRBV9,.,TGTGCCAGCAGTGCACAGGGGAGCAATCAGCCCCAGCATTTT,CASSAQGSNQPQHF
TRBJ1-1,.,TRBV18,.,TGTGCCAGCTCACTGGGGAGAACTGAAGCTTTCTTT,CASSLGRTEAFF
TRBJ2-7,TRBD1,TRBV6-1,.,TGTGCCACCTACAGGGGTGGCAACGAGCAGTACTTC,CATYRGGNEQYF
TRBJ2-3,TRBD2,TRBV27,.,TGTGCCAGCAGTTTAAGACTAGCGGGAGTAGATACGCAGTATTTT,CASSLRLAGVDTQYF
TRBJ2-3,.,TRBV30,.,TGTGCCTGGAGGGGGGCAGGTTGGGAAACAGATACGCAGTATTTT,CAWRGAGWETDTQYF
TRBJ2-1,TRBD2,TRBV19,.,TGTGCCAGTAGTCCCAGCGGGATTGAGCAGTTCTTC,CASSPSGIEQFF
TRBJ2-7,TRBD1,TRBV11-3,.,TGTGCCAGCAGCTTCGGGACAGCCTACGAGCAGTACTTC,CASSFGTAYEQYF
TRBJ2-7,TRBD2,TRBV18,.,TGTGCCAGCTCAACGACTAGCGGGAGTGGGGAGCAGTACTTC,CASSTTSGSGEQYF
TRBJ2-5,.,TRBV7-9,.,TGTGCCAGCAGCCCTGGCGGAGGGCGGGAGACCCAGTACTTC,CASSPGGGRETQYF
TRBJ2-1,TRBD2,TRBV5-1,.,TGCGCCAGCAGCTCGCGGACTAGCCTTCCGTTAAACAATGAGCAGTTCTTC,CASSSRTSLPLNNEQFF
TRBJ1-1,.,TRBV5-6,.,TGTGCCAGCAAGGAGAGAGGGAACACTGAAGCTTTCTTT,CASKERGNTEAFF
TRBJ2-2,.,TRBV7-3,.,TGTGCCAGCAGCTTACTGCCGGGGAACACCGGGGAGCTGTTTTTT,CASSLLPGNTGELFF
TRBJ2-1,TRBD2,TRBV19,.,TGTGCCAGTAGTATCCCCTTAGCGGGTTGGGGGTACAATGAGCAGTTCTTC,CASSIPLAGWGYNEQFF
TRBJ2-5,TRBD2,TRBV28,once,TGTGCCAGCAGAAGCGGGAGTTTTTCAGAGACCCAGTACTTC,CASRSGSFSETQYF
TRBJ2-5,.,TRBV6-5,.,TGTGCCAGCAGTTCTTCAGAGGGAGGAACACAAGAGACCCAGTACTTC,CASSSSEGGTQETQYF
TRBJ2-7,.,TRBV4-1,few,TGCGCCAGCAGCACCCCCGGGACAACCAGCTACGAGCAGTACTTC,CASSTPGTTSYEQYF
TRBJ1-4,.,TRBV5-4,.,TGTGCCAGCAGCTTATCAGGGATTAATGAAAAACTGTTTTTT,CASSLSGINEKLFF
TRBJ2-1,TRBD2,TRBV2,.,TGTGCCAGCAGGGGTAGCGGGAGGGCCTACAATGAGCAGTTCTTC,CASRGSGRAYNEQFF
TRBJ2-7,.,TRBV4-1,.,TGCGCCAGCAGCCAAGTGGCTGGAGCGGGTGGCTCCTACGAGCAGTACTTC,CASSQVAGAGGSYEQYF
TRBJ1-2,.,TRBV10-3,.,TGTGCCATCAGTGAACAACAGGGCTATGGCTACACCTTC,CAISEQQGYGYTF
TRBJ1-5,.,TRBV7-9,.,TGTGCCAGTCAGATGAGCAATCAGCCCCAGCATTTT,CASQMSNQPQHF
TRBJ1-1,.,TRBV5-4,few,TGTGCCACCGACCATGAGACAGGGAACACTGAAGCTTTCTTT,CATDHETGNTEAFF
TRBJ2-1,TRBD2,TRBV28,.,TGTGCCAGCAGCTCTATAGCGGGAGGGCCATTTAATGAGCAGTTCTTC,CASSSIAGGPFNEQFF
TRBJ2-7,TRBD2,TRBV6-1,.,TGTGCCAGCAGTGAAGTTCGAGCGGGAGTAAACGAGCAGTACTTC,CASSEVRAGVNEQYF
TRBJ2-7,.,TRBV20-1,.,TGCAGCGTCAAGTGGGCAAACGAGCAGTACTTC,CSVKWANEQYF
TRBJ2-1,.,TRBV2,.,TGTGCCAGCAGACCCGACAGGCCTTACAATGAGCAGTTCTTC,CASRPDRPYNEQFF
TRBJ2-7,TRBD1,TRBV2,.,TGTGCCAGCAAGACCGGGACAGGGACGTTTCGCGAGCAGTACTTC,CASKTGTGTFREQYF
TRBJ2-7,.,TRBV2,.,TGTGCCAGCAGTGAATCCAGGGGAGCCTACGAGCAGTACTTC,CASSESRGAYEQYF
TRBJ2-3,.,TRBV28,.,TGTGCCAGCACGAACGGAGGCACAGATACGCAGTATTTT,CASTNGGTDTQYF
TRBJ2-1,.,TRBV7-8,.,TGTGCCAGCAGCTTACGGAGTTACAATGAGCAGTTCTTC,CASSLRSYNEQFF
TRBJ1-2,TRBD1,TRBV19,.,TGTGCCAGTAGTACGAGACAGGGAACCTATGGCTACACCTTC,CASSTRQGTYGYTF
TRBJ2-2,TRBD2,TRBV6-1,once,TGTGCCAGCAGTGAAGTCCTAGCGGGAGCCCCGAACACCGGGGAGCTGTTTTTT,CASSEVLAGAPNTGELFF
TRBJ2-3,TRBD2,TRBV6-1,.,TGTGCCAGCAGTGAAGCGCGCGGGAGATCGACAGATACGCAGTATTTT,CASSEARGRSTDTQYF
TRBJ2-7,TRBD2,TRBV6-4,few,TGTGCCAGCACCAAGGGACTAGCGGGGGCCTACGAGCAGTACTTC,CASTKGLAGAYEQYF
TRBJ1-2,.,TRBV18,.,TGTGCCAGCTCACCACCGGCAGGGGACAACTATGGCTACACCTTC,CASSPPAGDNYGYTF
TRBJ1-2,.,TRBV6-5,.,TGTGCCAGCAGCCTAAAGGTTAACAGCTATGGCTACACCTTC,CASSLKVNSYGYTF
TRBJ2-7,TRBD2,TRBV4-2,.,TGTGCCAGCAGCCAATCGATCGCGGCTAGCGGACAATACGAGCAGTACTTC,CASSQSIAASGQYEQYF
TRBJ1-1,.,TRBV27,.,TGTGCCAGCGTGGCTTTTCAGGGGCTGAACACTGAAGCTTTCTTT,CASVAFQGLNTEAFF
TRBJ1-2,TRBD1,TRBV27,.,TGTGCCAGCCGGGGAGGGACAGGGGCCACCTCCGTGAAGGTTGCCTATGGCTACACCTTC,CASRGGTGATSVKVAYGYTF
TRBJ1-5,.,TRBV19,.,TGTGCCAGCAGTCAGGGAAGTCATCAGCCCCAGCATTTT,CASSQGSHQPQHF
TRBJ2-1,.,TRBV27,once,TGTGCCAGCAGTTCCCGGGACAAGCAGTTCTTC,CASSSRDKQFF
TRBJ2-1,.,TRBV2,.,TGTGCCAGCACCCGGGTGGGGAGCTCCTACAATGAGCAGTTCTTC,CASTRVGSSYNEQFF
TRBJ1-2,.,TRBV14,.,TGTGCCAGCAGCGCAAGGAAAAACGGAGCAGCTAACTATGGCTACACCTTC,CASSARKNGAANYGYTF
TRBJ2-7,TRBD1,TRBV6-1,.,TGTGCCAGCAACTACAGGGGGGACGGCTACGAGCAGTACTTC,CASNYRGDGYEQYF
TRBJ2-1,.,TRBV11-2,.,TGTGCCAGCAGCTCCGCCGAGGCTAGGGGATACAATGAGCAGTTCTTC,CASSSAEARGYNEQFF
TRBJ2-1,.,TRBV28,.,TGTGCCAGCTCAAAACAGGGAAATGAGCAGTTCTTC,CASSKQGNEQFF
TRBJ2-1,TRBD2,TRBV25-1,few,TGTGCCAGCAGTGCCGGACTAGCGGTCAATGAGCAGTTCTTC,CASSAGLAVNEQFF
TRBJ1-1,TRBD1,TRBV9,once,TGTGCCAGCAGCCTACAGGGGATGAACACTGAAGCTTTCTTT,CASSLQGMNTEAFF
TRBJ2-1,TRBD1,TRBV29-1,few,TGCAGCGTTTCCGGACAGGGGACCAAACACTCCTACAATGAGCAGTTCTTC,CSVSGQGTKHSYNEQFF